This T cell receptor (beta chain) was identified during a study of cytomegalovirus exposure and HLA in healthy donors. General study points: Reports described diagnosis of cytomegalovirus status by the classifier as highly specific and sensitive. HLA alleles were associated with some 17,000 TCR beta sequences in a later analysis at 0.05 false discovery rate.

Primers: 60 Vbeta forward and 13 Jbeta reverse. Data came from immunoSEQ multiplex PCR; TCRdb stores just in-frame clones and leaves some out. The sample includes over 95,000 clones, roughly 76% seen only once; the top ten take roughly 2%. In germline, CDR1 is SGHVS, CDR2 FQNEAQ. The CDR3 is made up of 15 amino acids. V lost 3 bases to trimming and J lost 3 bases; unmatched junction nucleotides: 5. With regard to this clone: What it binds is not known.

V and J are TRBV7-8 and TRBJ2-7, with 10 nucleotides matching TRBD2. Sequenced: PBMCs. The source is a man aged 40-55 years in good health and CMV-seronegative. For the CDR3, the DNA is TGTGCCAGCAGCTTTATGATAGCGGGAGGCTACGAGCAGTACTTC. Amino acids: CASSFMIAGGYEQYF.